This T cell receptor beta chain was identified during a study of T-cell reconstitution after alpha-beta-depleted transplantation in children. This clonotype was seen repeatedly, ten times or more. TCRbeta library preparation incorporated unique molecular identifiers. TCRdb re-analysed the PCR reads in MiXCR, keeping a single row per CDR3 protein. Here the sample spans some 200,000 distinct CDR3 sequences, roughly 10% being singletons. The CDR3 is 17 residues long. V lost 6 bases, J lost 0 bases, and 18 bases lay in between. The germline gives CDR1 WSHSY, CDR2 SAAADI. The receptor's source is a child less than two years old with acute myeloid leukemia, due to receive a stem cell transplant. The sequences come from PBMCs, collected before TCRalphabeta/CD19-depleted stem cell transplant. The rearrangement joins TRBV10-2 to TRBJ2-1; a possible D gene is TRBD1 (5 bases). CDR3 amino acids: CASRVSSGAGSYNEQFF. The CDR3 nucleotides read TGCGCCAGCAGGGTCTCCTCTGGGGCAGGCTCCTACAATGAGCAGTTCTTC.